This TCR beta chain emerged from a study of CD8 T cells in Susac syndrome. Study-wide points: By the study's own acknowledgment, its TCR sequencing and HLA analysis included relatively few individuals.

The multiple sclerosis controls were treatment-naive patients, and their relapsing-remitting disease was stable or active. Bulk CD8+ and CD4+ cells came from magnetic negative isolation; CD8+ TEMRA by FACS. The ends lost 6 bases at V and 8 bases at J; junction bases unmatched: 10. The CDR3 is 15 amino acids. The germline gives CDR1 LGHNT, CDR2 FRNRAP. Points on this clonotype: Its antigen is undetermined.

Random hexamers were used to reverse transcribe an amount of about 0.5 to 1 ug RNA. Amplification of TCR beta CDR3 used immunoSEQ multiplex PCR across 54 Vbeta and 13 Jbeta. TCRdb re-derived calls from the immunoSEQ multiplex PCR reads in MiXCR, one entry per CDR3 protein. Of fewer than 150,000 distinct CDR3 sequences listed, approximately 90% are singletons. V gene TRBV12-5 combines with J gene TRBJ2-1, with 10 nucleotides matching TRBD2. The clonotype originates from a human donor with multiple sclerosis. The sequencing input was CD8+ T cells from PBMCs. The CDR3 nucleotides read TGTGCTAGTGGCCCTCTAGCGGGAGATAACCATGAGCAGTTCTTC. It encodes CASGPLAGDNHEQFF.